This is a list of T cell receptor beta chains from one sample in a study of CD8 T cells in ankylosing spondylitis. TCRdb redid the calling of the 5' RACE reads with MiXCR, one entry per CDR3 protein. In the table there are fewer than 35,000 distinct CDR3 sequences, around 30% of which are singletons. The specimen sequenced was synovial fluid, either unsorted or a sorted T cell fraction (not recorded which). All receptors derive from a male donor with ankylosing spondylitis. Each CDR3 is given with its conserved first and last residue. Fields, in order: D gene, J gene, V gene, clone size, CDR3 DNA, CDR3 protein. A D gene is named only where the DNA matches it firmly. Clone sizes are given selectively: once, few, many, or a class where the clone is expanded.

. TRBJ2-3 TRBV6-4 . TGTGCCAGCTCTGCGCGTCGGAACACAGATACGCAGTATTTT CASSARRNTDTQYF
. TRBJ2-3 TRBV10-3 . TGTGCCATCAGTGAGCTAGTCGGGAGTGGAGATACGCAGTATTTT CAISELVGSGDTQYF
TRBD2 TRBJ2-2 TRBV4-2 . TGTGCCAGCAGCCAAGATCAGGTAGCGGGCCCGAACACCGGGGAGCTGTTTTTT CASSQDQVAGPNTGELFF
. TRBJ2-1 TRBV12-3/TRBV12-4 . TGTGCCAGCAGTTTACCCCCGAATAGCTGCCACTACAATGAGCAGTTCTTC CASSLPPNSCHYNEQFF
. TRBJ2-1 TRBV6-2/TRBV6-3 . TGTGCCAGCAGTTACCCCAATCCCGAGCAGTTCTTC CASSYPNPEQFF
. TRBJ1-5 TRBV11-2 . TGTGCCAGCAGCTTAGACAGGGGAGGCAATCAGCCCCAGCATTTT CASSLDRGGNQPQHF
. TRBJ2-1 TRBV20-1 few TGCAGTGCTAAGCCCGGAAAGTCCTACAATGAGCAGTTCTTC CSAKPGKSYNEQFF
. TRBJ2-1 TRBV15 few TGTGCCACCAGCAGAGAGAGGGGAGGAGGGGCGGGCCTCTACAATGAGCAGTTCTTC CATSRERGGGAGLYNEQFF
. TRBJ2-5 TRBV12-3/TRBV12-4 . TGTGCCAGCAGTTTAGGGGGACGGAATGAAAGAGGCCAAGAGACCCAGTACTTC CASSLGGRNERGQETQYF
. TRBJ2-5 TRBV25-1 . TGTGCCACGGGACGTGGGGAGACCCAGTACTTC CATGRGETQYF
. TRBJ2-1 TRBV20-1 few TGCAGTGCTAGAGATTTGGGGAGCTCCTACAATGAGCAGTTCTTC CSARDLGSSYNEQFF
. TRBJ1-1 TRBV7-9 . TGTGCCAGCAGCTCTAACATAGGCATGAACACTGAAGCTTTCTTT CASSSNIGMNTEAFF
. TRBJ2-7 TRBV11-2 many TGTGCCAGCAGCTTAGTGAGCGAAAACTCCTACGAGCAGTACTTC CASSLVSENSYEQYF
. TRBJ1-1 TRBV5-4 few TGTGCCAGCAGACTGTCGGGTGACACTGAAGCTTTCTTT CASRLSGDTEAFF
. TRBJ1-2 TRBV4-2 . TGTGCCAGCAGCCACGCCCGCGGGGGTGGGGATGGCTACACCTTC CASSHARGGGDGYTF
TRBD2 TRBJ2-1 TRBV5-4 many TGTGCCAGCAGGTCCGGGACTAGCATATATGAGCAGTTCTTC CASRSGTSIYEQFF
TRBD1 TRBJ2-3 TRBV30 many TGTGCCTTAGAACAGGGGGCTGGGGATACGCAGTATTTT CALEQGAGDTQYF